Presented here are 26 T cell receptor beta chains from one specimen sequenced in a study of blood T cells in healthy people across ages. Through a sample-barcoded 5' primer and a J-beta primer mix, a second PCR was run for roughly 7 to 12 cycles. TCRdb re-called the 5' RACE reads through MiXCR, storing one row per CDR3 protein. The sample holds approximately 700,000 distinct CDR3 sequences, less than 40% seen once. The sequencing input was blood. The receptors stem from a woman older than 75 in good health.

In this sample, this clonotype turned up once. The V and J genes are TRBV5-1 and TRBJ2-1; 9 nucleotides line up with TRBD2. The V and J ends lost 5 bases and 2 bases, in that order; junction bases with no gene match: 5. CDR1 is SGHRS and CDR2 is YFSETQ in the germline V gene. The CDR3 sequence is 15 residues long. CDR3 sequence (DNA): TGCGCCAGCAGAGGTAGCGGGAGCCCCTACAATGAGCAGTTCTTC. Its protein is CASRGSGSPYNEQFF.

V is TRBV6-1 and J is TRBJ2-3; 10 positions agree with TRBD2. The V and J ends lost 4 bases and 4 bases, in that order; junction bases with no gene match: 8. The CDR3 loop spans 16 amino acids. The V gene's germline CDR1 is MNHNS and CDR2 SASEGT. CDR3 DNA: TGTGCCAGCAGTGGCCCAGCGGGAGGGCCCCCAGATACGCAGTATTTT. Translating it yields CASSGPAGGPPDTQYF.

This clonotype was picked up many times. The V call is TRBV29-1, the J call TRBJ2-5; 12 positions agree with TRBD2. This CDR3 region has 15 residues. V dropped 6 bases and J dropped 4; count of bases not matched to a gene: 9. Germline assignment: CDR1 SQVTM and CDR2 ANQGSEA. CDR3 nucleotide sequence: TGCAGCGTCAACACTAGCGGGGGGAAGGGAGAGACCCAGTACTTC. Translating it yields CSVNTSGGKGETQYF. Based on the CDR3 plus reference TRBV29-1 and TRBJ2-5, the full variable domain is SAVISQKPSRDICQRGTSLTIQCQVDSQVTMMFWYRQQPGQSLTLIATANQGSEATYESGFVIDKFPISRPNLTFSTLTVSNMSPEDSSIYLCSVNTSGGKGETQYFGPGTRLLVL.

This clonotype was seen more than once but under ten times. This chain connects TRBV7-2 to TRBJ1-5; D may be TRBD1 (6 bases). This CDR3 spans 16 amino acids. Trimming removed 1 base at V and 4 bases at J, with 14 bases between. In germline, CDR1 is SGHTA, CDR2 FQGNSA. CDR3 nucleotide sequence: TGTGCCAGCAGCTTAGGGGGCGGGGGGGCTAATCAGCCCCAGCATTTT. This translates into CASSLGGGGANQPQHF.

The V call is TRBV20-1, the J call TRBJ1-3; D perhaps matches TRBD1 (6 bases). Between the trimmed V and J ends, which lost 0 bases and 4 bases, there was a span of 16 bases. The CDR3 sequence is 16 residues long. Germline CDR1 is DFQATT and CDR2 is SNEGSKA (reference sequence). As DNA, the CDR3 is TGCAGTGCTAGAGACCCGACAGGATTCTCCGGAAACACCATATATTTT. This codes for CSARDPTGFSGNTIYF.

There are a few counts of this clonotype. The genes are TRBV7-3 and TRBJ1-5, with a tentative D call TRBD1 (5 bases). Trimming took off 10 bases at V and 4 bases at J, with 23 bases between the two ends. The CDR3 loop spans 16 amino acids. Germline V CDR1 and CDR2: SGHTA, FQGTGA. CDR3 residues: CANRLGKGKGNQPQHF. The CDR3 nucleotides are TGTGCCAACCGGCTGGGGAAGGGGAAAGGAAATCAGCCCCAGCATTTT.

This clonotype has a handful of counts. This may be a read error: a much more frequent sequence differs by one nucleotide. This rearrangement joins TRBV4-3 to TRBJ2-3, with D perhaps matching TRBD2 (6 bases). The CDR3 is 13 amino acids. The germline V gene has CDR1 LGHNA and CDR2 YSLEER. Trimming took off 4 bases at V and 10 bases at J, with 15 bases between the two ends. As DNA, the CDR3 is TGCGCCAGCAGCCCCCTGGGACTGTCTGCGCAGTATTTT. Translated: CASSPLGLSAQYF.

CDR3 loop: CNALLVRSYNEQYF. CDR3 bases: TGCAATGCCCTACTAGTCCGCTCCTACAATGAGCAGTACTTC. The chain employs TRBV20-1 and TRBJ2-1; D might be TRBD2 (5 bases). The J call may be faulty, since TRBJ2-7 better matches the DNA end. The CDR3 runs 14 residues. Germline CDR1 DFQATT, CDR2 SNEGSKA (reference sequence).

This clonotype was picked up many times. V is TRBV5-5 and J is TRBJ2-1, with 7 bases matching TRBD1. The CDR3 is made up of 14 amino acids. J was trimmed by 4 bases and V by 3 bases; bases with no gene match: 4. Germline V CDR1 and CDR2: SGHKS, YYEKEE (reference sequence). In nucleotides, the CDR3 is TGTGCCAGCAGCTCCGACAGGGCGTACAATGAGCAGTTCTTC. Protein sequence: CASSSDRAYNEQFF.

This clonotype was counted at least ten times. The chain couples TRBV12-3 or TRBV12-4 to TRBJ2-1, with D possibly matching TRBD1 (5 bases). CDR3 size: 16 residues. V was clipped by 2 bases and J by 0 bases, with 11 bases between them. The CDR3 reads CASSLNPGRSYNEQFF. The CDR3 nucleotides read TGTGCCAGCAGTTTAAATCCAGGGCGCTCCTACAATGAGCAGTTCTTC.

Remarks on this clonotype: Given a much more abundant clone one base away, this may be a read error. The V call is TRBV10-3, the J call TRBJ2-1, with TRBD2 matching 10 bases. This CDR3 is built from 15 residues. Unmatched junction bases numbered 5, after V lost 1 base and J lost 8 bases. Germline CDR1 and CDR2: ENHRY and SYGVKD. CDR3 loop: CAISEFLAGDDEQFF. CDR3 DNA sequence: TGTGCCATCAGTGAGTTCCTAGCGGGGGATGATGAGCAGTTCTTC.

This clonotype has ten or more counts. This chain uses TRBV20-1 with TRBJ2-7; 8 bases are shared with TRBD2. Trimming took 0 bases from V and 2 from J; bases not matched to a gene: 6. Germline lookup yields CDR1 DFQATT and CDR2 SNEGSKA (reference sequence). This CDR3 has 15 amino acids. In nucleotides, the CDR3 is TGCAGTGCTAGAGATCCCCGGGGGGGTACCTACGAGCAGTACTTC. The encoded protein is CSARDPRGGTYEQYF.

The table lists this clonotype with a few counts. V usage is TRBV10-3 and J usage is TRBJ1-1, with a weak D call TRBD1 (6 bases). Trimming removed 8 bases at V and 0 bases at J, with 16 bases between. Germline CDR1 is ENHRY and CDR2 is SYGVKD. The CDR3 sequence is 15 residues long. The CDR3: CAISREGGLNTEAFF. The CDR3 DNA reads TGTGCCATCTCAAGAGAAGGGGGGTTGAACACTGAAGCTTTCTTT.

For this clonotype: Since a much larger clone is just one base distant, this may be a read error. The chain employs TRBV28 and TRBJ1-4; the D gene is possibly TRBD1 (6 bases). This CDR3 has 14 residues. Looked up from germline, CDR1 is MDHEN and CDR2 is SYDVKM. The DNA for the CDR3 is TGTGCCAGCAGTTTAGGAGGGGGAGGCGAAAAACGGTTTTTT. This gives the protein CASSLGGGGEKRFF.

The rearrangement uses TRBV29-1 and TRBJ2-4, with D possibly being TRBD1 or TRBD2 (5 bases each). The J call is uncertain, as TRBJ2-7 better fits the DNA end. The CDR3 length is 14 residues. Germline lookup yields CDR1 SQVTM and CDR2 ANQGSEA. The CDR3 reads CSVEIPEGYHEQYF. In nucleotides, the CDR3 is TGCAGCGTTGAAATCCCCGAGGGGTACCACGAGCAGTACTTC.

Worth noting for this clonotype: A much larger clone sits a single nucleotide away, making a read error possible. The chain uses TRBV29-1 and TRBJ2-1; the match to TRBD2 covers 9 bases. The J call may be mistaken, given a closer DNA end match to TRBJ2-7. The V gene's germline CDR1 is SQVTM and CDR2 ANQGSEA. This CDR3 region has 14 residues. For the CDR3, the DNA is TGCAGCGTTTCTCCAAGCGGGGGGTGCAATGAGCAGTACTTC. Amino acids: CSVSPSGGCNEQYF.

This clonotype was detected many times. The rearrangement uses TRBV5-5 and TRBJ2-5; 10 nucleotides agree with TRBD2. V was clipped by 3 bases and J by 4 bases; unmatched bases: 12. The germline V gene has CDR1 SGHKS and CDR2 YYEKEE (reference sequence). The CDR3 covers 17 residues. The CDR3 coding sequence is TGTGCCAGCAGCTCTCTCGCAAGCGGGGGGGCGGGAGAGACCCAGTACTTC. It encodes CASSSLASGGAGETQYF. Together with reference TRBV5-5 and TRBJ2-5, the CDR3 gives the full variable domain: DAGVTQSPTHLIKTRGQQVTLRCSPISGHKSVSWYQQVLGQGPQFIFQYYEKEERGRGNFPDRFSARQFPNYSSELNVNALLLGDSALYLCASSSLASGGAGETQYFGPGTRLLVL.

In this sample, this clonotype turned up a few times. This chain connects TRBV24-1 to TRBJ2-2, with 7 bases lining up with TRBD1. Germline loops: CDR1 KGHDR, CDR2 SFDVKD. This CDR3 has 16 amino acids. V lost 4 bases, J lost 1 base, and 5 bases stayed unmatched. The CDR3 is CATSDDRARNTGELFF. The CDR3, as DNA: TGTGCCACCAGTGACGACAGGGCACGGAACACCGGGGAGCTGTTTTTT.

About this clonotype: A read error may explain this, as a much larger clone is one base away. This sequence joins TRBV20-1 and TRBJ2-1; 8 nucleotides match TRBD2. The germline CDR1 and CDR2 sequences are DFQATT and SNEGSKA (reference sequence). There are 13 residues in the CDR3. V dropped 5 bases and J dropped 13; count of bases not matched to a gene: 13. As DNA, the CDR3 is TGCAGTGCTGAATTGGGACTAGAAGAGACCCAGTTCTTC. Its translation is CSAELGLEETQFF.

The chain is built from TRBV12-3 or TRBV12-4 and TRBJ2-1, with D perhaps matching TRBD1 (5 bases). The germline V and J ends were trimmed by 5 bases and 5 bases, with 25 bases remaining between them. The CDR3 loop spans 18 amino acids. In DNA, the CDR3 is TGTGCCAGCAGTCTCAGGGTGAGACCTCCCCAAAGCGACAATGAGCAGTTCTTC. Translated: CASSLRVRPPQSDNEQFF.

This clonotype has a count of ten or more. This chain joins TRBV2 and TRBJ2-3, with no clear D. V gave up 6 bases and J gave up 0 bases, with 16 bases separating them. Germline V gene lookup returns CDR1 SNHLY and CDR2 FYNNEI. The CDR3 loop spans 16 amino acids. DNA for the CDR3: TGTGCCAGCAGAGGAAGACAACGCTCTAGCACAGATACGCAGTATTTT. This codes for CASRGRQRSSTDTQYF.

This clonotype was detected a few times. The CDR3 here is CASSPGSNNQPQHF. The CDR3, as DNA: TGTGCCAGCAGTCCGGGGTCAAACAATCAGCCCCAGCATTTT. V and J are TRBV12-3 or TRBV12-4 and TRBJ1-5; D call uncertain. The CDR3 is 14 residues long. Trimming took off 5 bases at V and 3 bases at J, with 11 bases between the two ends.

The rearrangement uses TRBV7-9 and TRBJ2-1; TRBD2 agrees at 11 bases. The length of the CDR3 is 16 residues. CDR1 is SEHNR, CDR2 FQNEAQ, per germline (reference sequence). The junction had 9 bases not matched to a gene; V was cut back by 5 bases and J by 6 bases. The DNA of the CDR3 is TGTGCCAGCAGCACCTTAGCGGGGGGGCAGATCAATGAGCAGTTCTTC. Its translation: CASSTLAGGQINEQFF.

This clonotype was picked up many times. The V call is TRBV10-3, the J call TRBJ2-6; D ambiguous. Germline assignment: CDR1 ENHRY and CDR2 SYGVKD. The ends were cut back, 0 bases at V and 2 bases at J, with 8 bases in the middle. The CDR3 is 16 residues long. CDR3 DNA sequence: TGTGCCATCAGTGAGTCTCTAGGTGCTGGGGCCAACGTCCTGACTTTC. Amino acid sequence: CAISESLGAGANVLTF.

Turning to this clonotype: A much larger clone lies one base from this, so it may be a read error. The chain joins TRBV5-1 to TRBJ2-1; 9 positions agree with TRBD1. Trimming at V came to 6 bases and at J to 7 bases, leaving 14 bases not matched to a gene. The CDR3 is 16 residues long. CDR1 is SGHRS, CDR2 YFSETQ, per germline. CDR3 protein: CASMDLLGQGKNEQFF. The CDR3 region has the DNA TGCGCCAGCATGGACTTACTGGGACAGGGAAAGAATGAGCAGTTCTTC. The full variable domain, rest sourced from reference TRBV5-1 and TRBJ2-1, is KAGVTQTPRYLIKTRGQQVTLSCSPISGHRSVSWYQQTPGQGLQFLFEYFSETQRNKGNFPGRFSGRQFSNSRSEMNVSTLELGDSALYLCASMDLLGQGKNEQFFGPGTRLTVL.

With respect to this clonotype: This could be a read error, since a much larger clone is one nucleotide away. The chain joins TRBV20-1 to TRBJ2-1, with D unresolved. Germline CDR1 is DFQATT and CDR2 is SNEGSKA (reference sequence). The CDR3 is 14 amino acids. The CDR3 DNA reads TGCAGTGCTAGTCGCCGGAGTGTTTACAATGAGCAGATCTTC. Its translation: CSASRRSVYNEQIF.